This T cell receptor beta chain was recovered during a study of beta chain features in type 1 diabetes. Study observations and caveats: Type 1 diabetes patients had TCRB CDR3s that were shorter (moderately but significantly so) in all four CD4+ subsets. There were fewer insertions and more deletions at the VDJ junctions of type 1 diabetes patients. The naive, central memory and Treg TCRB repertoires of patients appeared to be more similar to one another than those of healthy donors.

CD4+ naive, central memory, regulatory and stem cell-like memory subsets were isolated by sorting on CD45RO/CCR7/CD25/CD127/CD95/CD27. The authors obtained over 98% purity in all sorted populations. Of the isolated RNA, all was reverse transcribed, and so the sequenced material was expressed TCRB transcripts. Here immunoSEQ multiplex PCR was the method, and the copy in TCRdb shows in-frame clones only, minus some. This repertoire shows around 250,000 clones, around 25% found once; its top ten account for 0.012%. This clone was counted only a few times. The antigen is not known. Looked up from germline, CDR1 is LNHNV and CDR2 is YYDKDF (reference sequence). This CDR3 region has 13 residues. With 4 bases removed from V and 10 bases from J, the gap between germline ends came to 14 bases.

Sequenced: naive CD4+ T cells from blood. The TCR was taken from a woman aged 30 to 39 with type 1 diabetes. V is TRBV15 and J is TRBJ2-1; possible D gene TRBD2, 5 bases. The CDR3 loop is CATSTNVDSEQFF. In DNA, the CDR3 is TGTGCCACCAGCACCAACGTGGACTCCGAGCAGTTCTTC.